Listed below are T cell receptor beta chains from one sample, sequenced in a study of shared clonotypes between healthy human individuals. Clones were read by immunoSEQ multiplex PCR, and TCRdb kept only the in-frame ones, dropping some. This table has 2 million to 2.5 million clones, roughly 95% appearing once. The sample was naive CD8+ T cells sorted from blood. These receptors were obtained from a man between 18 and 35 years old in good health. Each CDR3 is given with its conserved first and last residue. Each record gives: CDR3 protein, CDR3 DNA, clone size, D gene, V gene, J gene. The D gene is left open where the match is weak. Size values are once, few and many counts, or a class for expanded clones, and some rows have none.

CASSLEVLGTGELFF	TGTGCCAGCAGCTTAGAGGTTCTCGGCACCGGGGAGCTGTTTTTT	NA	NA	TRBV7-6	TRBJ2-2
CASRHINVYEQYF	TGTGCCAGCCGCCATATTAACGTCTACGAGCAGTACTTC	NA	NA	TRBV7-9	TRBJ2-7
CASSSPGGYEQYF	TGTGCCAGTAGTTCCCCGGGGGGCTACGAGCAGTACTTC	NA	TRBD2	TRBV19	TRBJ2-7
CASSEGRYQPQHF	TGTGCCAGTAGTGAGGGGCGGTACCAGCCCCAGCATTTT	NA	NA	TRBV19	TRBJ1-5
CASSAGTPETQYF	TGTGCCAGCAGCGCCGGGACTCCCGAGACCCAGTACTTC	NA	NA	TRBV11-2	TRBJ2-5
CASSLRGPPYEQYF	TGTGCCAGCAGTTTACGGGGTCCCCCTTACGAGCAGTACTTC	NA	NA	TRBV28	TRBJ2-7
CASSLSGVRYEQYF	TGTGCCAGCAGTTTATCGGGTGTCCGCTACGAGCAGTACTTC	NA	NA	TRBV27	TRBJ2-7
CAISNSLETQYF	TGTGCCATCAGTAACTCATTGGAGACCCAGTACTTC	once	NA	TRBV10-3	TRBJ2-5
CASSQVGQPFSYEQYF	TGCGCCAGCAGCCAAGTGGGGCAGCCTTTTAGCTACGAGCAGTACTTC	NA	NA	TRBV4-1	TRBJ2-7
CASSSGLAGDTSVDTQYF	TGTGCCAGCAGCTCGGGACTAGCGGGAGATACTTCCGTAGATACGCAGTATTTT	NA	TRBD2	TRBV7-8	TRBJ2-3
CAWTPGGGATGYTF	TGTGCCTGGACCCCTGGGGGGGGCGCGACCGGCTACACCTTC	NA	NA	TRBV30	TRBJ1-2
CASSLSTGTRGYEQYF	TGTGCCAGCAGCCTTTCCACCGGGACAAGGGGGTACGAGCAGTACTTC	once	NA	TRBV7-9	TRBJ2-7
CASSQDPWGSFNYGYTF	TGCGCCAGCAGCCAAGATCCTTGGGGCAGTTTTAACTATGGCTACACCTTC	once	NA	TRBV4-3	TRBJ1-2
CASSIPGDSYEQYF	TGTGCCAGTAGTATCCCAGGGGACTCCTACGAGCAGTACTTC	NA	NA	TRBV19	TRBJ2-7
CASSTGQDQETQYF	TGTGCCAGTAGTACCGGACAAGACCAAGAGACCCAGTACTTC	NA	NA	TRBV19	TRBJ2-5
CASSLDFDSFTDTQYF	TGTGCCAGCAGCTTAGATTTTGACAGTTTCACAGATACGCAGTATTTT	NA	NA	TRBV7-6	TRBJ2-3
CASSQVPASDEQFF	TGCGCCAGCAGCCAAGTACCCGCCTCCGATGAGCAGTTCTTC	NA	NA	TRBV4-1	TRBJ2-1
CASSSGTENTEAFF	TGTGCCAGCAGTTCAGGGACGGAGAACACTGAAGCTTTCTTT	NA	NA	TRBV2	TRBJ1-1
CAWSGQGPPTYEQYF	TGTGCCTGGAGTGGACAGGGGCCTCCAACCTACGAGCAGTACTTC	NA	TRBD1	TRBV30	TRBJ2-7
CASSSMGVAEAFF	TGTGCCAGCAGTTCAATGGGGGTCGCTGAAGCTTTCTTT	NA	NA	TRBV27	TRBJ1-1
CASSYSISSIRNEQFF	TGTGCCAGCAGTTACTCGATAAGCTCAATTCGCAATGAGCAGTTCTTC	NA	NA	TRBV6-5	TRBJ2-1
CASSLEPGQGIYSNQPQHF	TGTGCCAGCAGCTTAGAGCCGGGACAGGGGATATATAGCAATCAGCCCCAGCATTTT	NA	TRBD1	TRBV7-2	TRBJ1-5
CASSAGTGGLTEAFF	TGCGCCAGCAGTGCCGGGACAGGGGGCCTCACTGAAGCTTTCTTT	once	TRBD1	TRBV10-1	TRBJ1-1
CASSLAPSQETQYF	TGTGCCAGCAGCTTAGCGCCTAGTCAAGAGACCCAGTACTTC	NA	NA	TRBV11-1	TRBJ2-5
CASSQGAVPYEQYF	TGTGCCAGCAGCCAGGGGGCAGTGCCCTACGAGCAGTACTTC	NA	TRBD1	TRBV5-8	TRBJ2-7
CASSPGGGAGETQYF	TGTGCCAGCAGCCCCGGAGGGGGGGCGGGGGAGACCCAGTACTTC	NA	NA	TRBV6-5	TRBJ2-5
CASSGLGRNTIYF	TGTGCCAGCAGCGGCCTCGGACGAAACACCATATATTTT	NA	NA	TRBV7-9	TRBJ1-3
CASSVGTYEQYF	TGTGCCAGCAGTGTTGGTACCTACGAGCAGTACTTC	NA	NA	TRBV25-1	TRBJ2-7
CASSLSPGQGSSEQYF	TGCGCCAGCAGCTTAAGCCCGGGACAGGGGAGTTCCGAGCAGTACTTC	NA	TRBD1	TRBV4-1	TRBJ2-7
CASSLGPGRLQGEEYF	TGTGCCAGCAGCTTAGGACCCGGGCGACTACAAGGGGAGGAGTACTTC	NA	NA	TRBV11-2	TRBJ2-7
CASSRQGIDEQFF	TGCGCCAGCAGCCGCCAAGGGATAGATGAGCAGTTCTTC	NA	NA	TRBV4-1	TRBJ2-1
CASGTRGMSSSYNEQFF	TGTGCCAGCGGCACTAGGGGAATGTCAAGCTCCTACAATGAGCAGTTCTTC	NA	NA	TRBV13	TRBJ2-1
CAWNAGVGELFF	TGTGCCTGGAACGCAGGGGTGGGTGAGCTGTTTTTT	once	NA	TRBV30	TRBJ2-2
CASRPGTGIQSYGYTF	TGTGCCAGCAGACCCGGGACAGGGATTCAGAGCTATGGCTACACCTTC	NA	TRBD1	TRBV2	TRBJ1-2
CASSEPPRGTDTQYF	TGCGCCAGCAGTGAGCCCCCGAGAGGCACAGATACGCAGTATTTT	NA	NA	TRBV10-2	TRBJ2-3
CASVPGLTPHNEQFF	TGTGCCAGCGTCCCCGGACTTACTCCCCACAATGAGCAGTTCTTC	once	NA	TRBV6-1	TRBJ2-1
CASTEGTGGQETQYF	TGTGCCAGCACCGAGGGGACAGGGGGCCAAGAGACCCAGTACTTC	NA	TRBD1	TRBV13	TRBJ2-5
CSVEDWEVGANVLTF	TGCAGCGTTGAAGATTGGGAGGTTGGGGCCAACGTCCTGACTTTC	NA	NA	TRBV29-1	TRBJ2-6
CASSATSFHEQYF	TGTGCCAGTAGTGCGACTAGCTTCCACGAGCAGTACTTC	NA	TRBD2	TRBV19	TRBJ2-7
CSVEDSGLAGGDTQYF	TGCAGCGTTGAAGATTCGGGACTAGCGGGGGGTGATACGCAGTATTTT	NA	TRBD2	TRBV29-1	TRBJ2-3
CASSLEGAGGNTGELFF	TGTGCCAGCAGCTTGGAGGGAGCAGGGGGAAACACCGGGGAGCTGTTTTTT	once	TRBD1	TRBV5-6	TRBJ2-2
CASREGLARGYQETQYF	TGTGCCAGCAGGGAAGGACTAGCGAGAGGGTACCAAGAGACCCAGTACTTC	NA	TRBD2	TRBV6-1	TRBJ2-5